The 10 T cell receptor beta chains below were found in one sample sequenced in a study of OX40 agonist ivuxolimab in advanced cancers. Sequencing was performed with immunoSEQ multiplex PCR; in TCRdb, only in-frame clones are kept and a portion is missing. The sample carries roughly 73,000 clones, more than 70% recorded once. The sample in question was CD4+ or CD8+ T cells sorted from blood, obtained in a trial of the OX40 agonist ivuxolimab. The receptors shown here come from an adult with an advanced solid tumor such as melanoma, head and neck, liver or kidney cancer.

This clone showed up just a few times. The chain links TRBV15 to TRBJ2-1; TRBD2 matches 7 bases. With V trimmed by 6 bases and J by 4 bases, 12 bases remained unmatched. The germline gives CDR1 LNHNV, CDR2 YYDKDF (reference sequence). The CDR3 loop spans 16 amino acids. For the CDR3, the DNA is TGTGCCACCAGGGGTGGGCTAGCGGACCTTTACAATGAGCAGTTCTTC. This encodes CATRGGLADLYNEQFF.

This clone was observed a handful of times. The V call is TRBV19, the J call TRBJ2-5; 8 bases match TRBD2. Trimming took 8 bases from V and 5 from J; bases not matched to a gene: 13. CDR1 is LNHDA, CDR2 SQIVND, per germline (reference sequence). This CDR3 is built from 15 residues. CDR3 region: CASQDQGLAGETQYF. CDR3 sequence (DNA): TGTGCCAGTCAAGATCAAGGACTAGCTGGGGAGACCCAGTACTTC.

The chain carries TRBV4-3 and TRBJ1-2; TRBD1 aligns across 9 bases. The CDR3 loop spans 16 amino acids. Germline V gene sequence: CDR1 LGHNA, CDR2 YSLEER. The ends lost 0 bases at V and 4 bases at J; junction bases unmatched: 6. CDR3 region: CASSQERTGDGYGYTF. CDR3 DNA: TGCGCCAGCAGCCAAGAGCGGACAGGGGACGGCTATGGCTACACCTTC.

CDR3 sequence (DNA): TGTGCCAGCTCACCCCTCGGCCAGACGAACACCGGGGAGCTGTTTTTT. The encoded protein is CASSPLGQTNTGELFF. The chain recombines TRBV18 with TRBJ2-2; no clear D. Deletions cut 3 bases from V and 0 bases from J, with 11 bases between. The CDR3 loop spans 16 amino acids. Germline V gene lookup returns CDR1 KGHSH and CDR2 LQKENI.

The chain couples TRBV7-6 to TRBJ2-1; 8 nucleotides match TRBD2. The J segment lost 6 bases and the V segment lost 4 bases, leaving 17 bases of the junction unmatched. Germline V gives CDR1 SGHVS, CDR2 FNYEAQ. CDR3 length: 18 residues. CDR3 sequence reads: CASSSWTRTGGAPNEQFF. As DNA, the CDR3 is TGTGCCAGCAGCTCTTGGACAAGGACCGGGGGGGCCCCCAATGAGCAGTTCTTC. Together with reference TRBV7-6 and TRBJ2-1, the CDR3 gives the full variable domain: GAGVSQSPRYKVTKRGQDVALRCDPISGHVSLYWYRQALGQGPEFLTYFNYEAQQDKSGLPNDRFSAERPEGSISTLTIQRTEQRDSAMYRCASSSWTRTGGAPNEQFFGPGTRLTVL.

This chain joins TRBV4-3 and TRBJ2-3, with unresolved D. Trimming removed 4 bases from V and 0 bases from J, with 11 bases in between. The CDR3 contains 15 residues. Germline V gene sequence: CDR1 LGHNA, CDR2 YSLEER. CDR3 amino acids: CASSLVGASTDTQYF. Here the CDR3 DNA reads TGCGCCAGCAGCCTCGTGGGCGCTAGCACAGATACGCAGTATTTT.

The V gene is TRBV9, the J gene TRBJ2-3; no reliable D call. Between the trimmed V and J ends, which lost 4 bases and 4 bases, there was a span of 7 bases. Germline CDR1 reads SGDLS; CDR2 reads YYNGEE. CDR3 size: 12 residues. CDR3 residues: CASSQDADTQYF. Here the CDR3 DNA reads TGTGCCAGCAGCCAGGACGCAGATACGCAGTATTTT.

The gene calls are TRBV6-6 and TRBJ2-6, with D possibly being TRBD1 (6 bases). The germline CDR1 and CDR2 sequences are MNHNY and SVGAGI (reference sequence). This CDR3 has 14 residues. V was cut by 4 bases and J by 2 bases, with 6 bases left in between. CDR3 nucleotides: TGTGCCAGCAGTTCAGGGGCTGGGGCCAACGTCCTGACTTTC. Protein: CASSSGAGANVLTF.

The rearrangement joins TRBV10-3 to TRBJ2-7, with 13 nucleotides matching TRBD2. Germline V gene lookup returns CDR1 ENHRY and CDR2 SYGVKD. The CDR3 has 14 residues. The V gene end was trimmed by 6 bases and the J gene end by 1 base; junction bases not matched to a gene: 0. Here the CDR3 DNA reads TGTGCCATCAGGGGACTAGCGGGATCCTACGAGCAGTACTTC. It is translated as CAIRGLAGSYEQYF.

V and J are TRBV7-8 and TRBJ1-4; TRBD1 is a possible D gene (5 bases). The CDR3 covers 15 residues. Germline CDR1 is SGHVS and CDR2 is FQNEAQ. V lost 1 base to trimming and J lost 6 bases, with 12 bases between them. CDR3 nucleotides: TGTGCCAGCAGCTTAGACGGGGCCCGTTATGAAAAACTGTTTTTT. Translated: CASSLDGARYEKLFF.